These 29 T cell receptor beta chains were sequenced from one sample in a study of post-analysis software for immune sequencing data. General observations from the study: The study found TRBV5-6, TRBV5-1 and TRBV20-1 among five TRBV segments more frequent in patients than controls.

These TCRs are of unknown antigen specificity. The authors incorporated unique molecular identifiers into the TCR beta cDNA libraries. One entry per CDR3 protein results from TCRdb running MiXCR on the PCR reads. The sample carries fewer than 850,000 distinct CDR3 sequences, around 45% recorded once. The source material was blood. The receptors were gathered from a girl aged 10-17 years with multiple sclerosis.

The rearrangement links TRBV2 to TRBJ2-4; the D gene is possibly TRBD1 (5 bases). The end of the DNA is better explained by TRBJ2-7, so the J call may be wrong. The CDR3 runs to 14 residues. CDR1 and CDR2 from the germline V gene are SNHLY and FYNNEI. DNA for the CDR3: TGTGCCAGCAGTCCACCCCCAGCAGGGTACGAGCAGTACTTC. It specifies CASSPPPAGYEQYF.

The chain employs TRBV7-3 and TRBJ2-3; TRBD1 matches at 11 bases. Germline CDR1 reads SGHTA; CDR2 reads FQGTGA. The CDR3 runs to 16 residues. With 5 bases clipped from V and 4 bases from J, the junction kept 8 bases outside the gene matches. The CDR3 here is CASSRHGQGAADTQYF. The CDR3 nucleotides read TGTGCCAGCAGCCGACACGGACAGGGGGCTGCAGATACGCAGTATTTT.

This clonotype has only a few counts. V is TRBV13 and J is TRBJ2-6, with a possible D match to TRBD1 (6 bases). The CDR3 totals 16 residues. Germline-derived CDR1 and CDR2 are PRHDT and FYEKMQ (reference sequence). Trimming cost V 4 bases and J 3 bases, with 13 bases left between them. CDR3 nucleotide sequence: TGTGCCAGCAGCTCTAACAGGGTCGGTGGGGCCAACGTCCTGACTTTC. This encodes CASSSNRVGGANVLTF. Based on the CDR3 plus reference TRBV13 and TRBJ2-6, the full variable domain is AAGVIQSPRHLIKEKRETATLKCYPIPRHDTVYWYQQGPGQDPQFLISFYEKMQSDKGSIPDRFSAQQFSDYHSELNMSSLELGDSALYFCASSSNRVGGANVLTFGAGSRLTVL.

The CDR3 protein is CSAGSSGLLKTQYF. CDR3 sequence (DNA): TGCAGTGCTGGGAGTAGCGGGTTGTTGAAGACCCAGTACTTC. The chain is built from TRBV20-1 and TRBJ2-7, with 7 bases fitting TRBD2. The end of the DNA fits TRBJ2-5 better, so the J call may be wrong. The CDR3 is 14 amino acids. The germline V gene has CDR1 DFQATT and CDR2 SNEGSKA (reference sequence).

The chain recombines TRBV6-5 with TRBJ2-3; possibly TRBD1 for D (5 bases). The V end was cut by 2 bases, the J end by 6 bases, with 9 bases between. Germline V gene lookup returns CDR1 MNHEY and CDR2 SVGAGI. This CDR3 has 13 amino acids. The CDR3 sequence: CASSYNPGDTQYF. The CDR3 DNA follows: TGTGCCAGCAGTTACAACCCAGGGGATACGCAGTATTTT.

The chain couples TRBV7-2 to TRBJ1-1; possible D gene TRBD1, 5 bases. V lost 1 base to trimming and J lost 6 bases, with 9 bases between them. This CDR3 spans 13 amino acids. CDR1 and CDR2 (germline): SGHTA, FQGNSA. This chain's CDR3 is CASSLGTTAEAFF. The CDR3 nucleotides read TGTGCCAGCAGCTTAGGAACGACAGCTGAAGCTTTCTTT.

The V call is TRBV27, the J call TRBJ2-1, with TRBD2 as a possible D gene (6 bases). The CDR3 consists of 11 residues. Germline CDR1 MNHEY, CDR2 SMNVEV (reference sequence). Trimming stripped 4 bases from V and 8 bases from J, with 6 bases between. Here the CDR3 reads CASSSSDEQFF. CDR3 in DNA: TGTGCCAGCAGTTCTAGCGATGAGCAGTTCTTC.

The chain uses TRBV9 and TRBJ2-5, with 10 bases matching TRBD1. The DNA end is more similar to TRBJ2-7, so the J call may be wrong. Germline loops: CDR1 SGDLS, CDR2 YYNGEE. This CDR3 contains 14 residues. The CDR3 loop is CASSPGDRGYEQYF. CDR3 in DNA: TGTGCCAGCAGCCCCGGGGACAGGGGCTACGAGCAGTACTTC.

Turning to this clonotype: A much larger clone lies one base from this, so it may be a read error. This chain connects TRBV20-1 to TRBJ2-5; 10 bases agree with TRBD2. CDR1 is DFQATT and CDR2 is SNEGSKA in the germline V gene (reference sequence). V shed 6 bases, J shed 11 bases, and the junction held 18 bases outside the gene matches. The CDR3 covers 15 residues. CDR3 sequence reads: CSAPSSGRAYNEQYF. DNA of the CDR3: TGCAGTGCCCCATCGAGCGGGAGGGCCTACAATGAGCAGTACTTC.

This clonotype came up a few times. J is TRBJ2-3 and V is TRBV4-3; D gene uncertain. This CDR3 has 13 amino acids. V gave up 0 bases and J gave up 4 bases, with 5 bases separating them. Germline V gene lookup returns CDR1 LGHNA and CDR2 YSLEER. CDR3 nucleotides: TGCGCCAGCAGCCAAGATCGCCCAGATACGCAGTATTTT. This translates into CASSQDRPDTQYF.

V is TRBV7-9 and J is TRBJ2-1, with 10 bases aligning to TRBD2. The CDR3 totals 16 residues. With V trimmed by 5 bases and J by 5 bases, 9 bases remained unmatched. In germline, CDR1 is SEHNR, CDR2 FQNEAQ (reference sequence). CDR3 bases: TGTGCCAGCAGCCGTGTAGCGGGAGGCCCCCACAATGAGCAGTTCTTC. Translation gives CASSRVAGGPHNEQFF.

This clonotype showed up just once. At one end the junction does not follow the germline gene, possibly because of a read error. The V call is TRBV7-8, the J call TRBJ2-5; 7 nucleotides match TRBD2. The CDR3 extends over 14 amino acids. The germline V gene has CDR1 SGHVS and CDR2 FQNEAQ. CDR3 in amino acids: CAGSPGRVLKTQYF. For the CDR3, the DNA is TGTGCCGGCAGCCCAGGGAGGGTACTGAAGACCCAGTACTTC.

This clonotype has only one observation. The chain combines TRBV6-5 with TRBJ1-4, with TRBD1 identical over 7 bases. The V gene's germline CDR1 is MNHEY and CDR2 SVGAGI. The CDR3 length is 14 residues. V gave up 4 bases and J gave up 11 bases; unmatched junction bases: 10. The CDR3 DNA reads as TGTGCCAGCAGTTCCCGGACAGGTTCGTTGAAACTGTTTTTT. Its protein product is CASSSRTGSLKLFF.

The gene calls are TRBV12-3 or TRBV12-4 and TRBJ2-5; D is uncertain. Trimming took off 1 base at V and 11 bases at J, with 14 bases between the two ends. The CDR3 extends over 13 amino acids. The CDR3 DNA follows: TGTGCCAGCAGTTTAGAGATAAACAATGAGCAGTACTTC. Translation: CASSLEINNEQYF.

The table lists this clonotype with a few counts. The chain couples TRBV18 to TRBJ2-5; D possibly matches TRBD1 or TRBD2 (6 bases each). The CDR3 loop spans 15 amino acids. The ends were cut back, 3 bases at V and 5 bases at J, with 16 bases in the middle. Germline lookup yields CDR1 KGHSH and CDR2 LQKENI. The CDR3 DNA sequence: TGTGCCAGCTCACCGGGGCAAAACGGGGGCGAGACCCAGTACTTC. Protein: CASSPGQNGGETQYF.

This chain joins TRBV20-1 and TRBJ2-1; 9 bases line up with TRBD1. Germline loops: CDR1 DFQATT, CDR2 SNEGSKA (reference sequence). The trim removed 0 bases at V and 8 bases at J, leaving 14 bases unmatched. The CDR3 extends over 17 amino acids. The CDR3 loop is CSARERGNRGRSHEQFF. CDR3 nucleotide sequence: TGCAGTGCTAGAGAGAGAGGCAACAGGGGGCGATCCCATGAGCAGTTCTTC.

This clonotype has only a few counts. V gene TRBV29-1 combines with J gene TRBJ2-1; tentatively, D is TRBD1 (6 bases). This CDR3 is 14 amino acids long. Germline V lookup: CDR1 SQVTM, CDR2 ANQGSEA. Deletions cut 4 bases from V and 2 bases from J, with 12 bases between. The CDR3 nucleotides are TGCAGCGTTGGAGGTGCAGGGGCCTACAATGAGCAGTTCTTC. Its translation: CSVGGAGAYNEQFF.

J is TRBJ1-2 and V is TRBV15, with D unresolved. Germline V gene lookup returns CDR1 LNHNV and CDR2 YYDKDF (reference sequence). The CDR3 is made up of 14 amino acids. Trimming left V 5 bases short and J 3 bases short, with 13 bases between. The CDR3 loop is CATSASLGDYGYTF. The CDR3 DNA is TGTGCCACCAGCGCGTCCCTGGGCGACTATGGCTACACCTTC.

This clonotype was picked up many times. The chain joins TRBV12-3 or TRBV12-4 to TRBJ1-1; no reliable D call. The CDR3 spans 12 residues. Trimming left V 2 bases short and J 4 bases short, with 5 bases between. The CDR3 DNA is TGTGCCAGCAGTTTAATTGGCACTGAAGCTTTCTTT. Encoded protein: CASSLIGTEAFF.

J is TRBJ2-1 and V is TRBV27; 12 nucleotides line up with TRBD2. V trimming: 3 bases; J trimming: 2 bases; junction bases outside the gene matches: 8. The CDR3 is 18 amino acids. In germline, CDR1 is MNHEY, CDR2 SMNVEV (reference sequence). In DNA, the CDR3 is TGTGCCAGCAGTTTGGGACTAGCGGGCCTCGGGGCCTACAATGAGCAGTTCTTC. Protein: CASSLGLAGLGAYNEQFF.

The chain is built from TRBV18 and TRBJ2-5, with 7 nucleotides matching TRBD1. The J call may be incorrect, as the DNA end agrees better with TRBJ2-7. There are 15 residues in the CDR3. CDR1 and CDR2 from the germline V gene are KGHSH and LQKENI. The CDR3 DNA is TGTGCCAGCTTCTTTGGGGCAGGGGGACCCTACGAGCAGTACTTC. Amino acids: CASFFGAGGPYEQYF.

This chain uses TRBV5-1 with TRBJ2-1, with 8 bases fitting TRBD2. With 5 bases clipped from V and 4 bases from J, the junction kept 5 bases outside the gene matches. This CDR3 region has 14 residues. Germline V gene data show CDR1 as SGHRS and CDR2 as YFSETQ. The CDR3 DNA reads TGCGCCAGCAGGATAGCGGGACCGTACAATGAGCAGTTCTTC. Protein sequence: CASRIAGPYNEQFF.

This chain uses TRBV3-1 with TRBJ2-5; TRBD2 matches at 13 bases. The better agreement between TRBJ2-7 and the DNA end casts doubt on the J call. The CDR3 is 14 amino acids. Germline values: CDR1 LGHDT, CDR2 YNNKEL (reference sequence). The CDR3 here is CASSRTSGSAEQYF. The CDR3 nucleotides are TGTGCCAGCAGCAGGACTAGCGGGAGCGCCGAGCAGTACTTC.

A few counts support this clonotype. The chain recombines TRBV30 with TRBJ2-1, with D possibly TRBD2 on 6 matching bases. CDR3 length equals 10 residues. Trimming took off 3 bases at V and 12 bases at J, with 9 bases between the two ends. Germline-derived CDR1 and CDR2 are GTSNPN and SVGIG (reference sequence). The DNA for the CDR3 is TGTGCCTGGAGCCGGGACTGGCAGTTCTTC. It encodes CAWSRDWQFF.

This clonotype was found a few times. The chain has TRBV7-6 and TRBJ2-7, with D unclear. CDR3 length: 13 amino acids. The germline V gene encodes CDR1 SGHVS and CDR2 FNYEAQ. Trimming left V 1 base short and J 3 bases short, with 7 bases between. The CDR3 is CASSLDPGYEQYF. The CDR3 nucleotides are TGTGCCAGCAGCTTAGATCCCGGCTACGAGCAGTACTTC.

The chain uses TRBV6-6 and TRBJ2-1; a possible D gene is TRBD2 (6 bases). Per germline, CDR1 MNHNY and CDR2 SVGAGI (reference sequence). The CDR3 has 15 amino acids. V was pared by 6 bases and J by 8 bases, with 20 bases between. As DNA, the CDR3 is TGTGCCAGCAGGCCTGACGGGAGAGTGTGCGATGAGCAGTTCTTC. It encodes CASRPDGRVCDEQFF.

This clonotype appeared a few times. This rearrangement joins TRBV9 to TRBJ2-5; D remains ambiguous. This CDR3 region has 13 residues. Looked up from germline, CDR1 is SGDLS and CDR2 is YYNGEE. The germline V and J ends were trimmed by 2 bases and 4 bases, with 9 bases remaining between them. The CDR3 bases are TGTGCCAGCAGCGTGATGTGGGGAGAGACCCAGTACTTC. Protein product: CASSVMWGETQYF.

The rearrangement links TRBV7-2 to TRBJ2-1; 9 nucleotides agree with TRBD1. This CDR3 comprises 15 residues. Germline V lookup: CDR1 SGHTA, CDR2 FQGNSA. V lost 5 bases, J lost 3 bases, and 5 bases stayed unmatched. CDR3 protein: CASSRRDRVYNEQFF. CDR3 DNA sequence: TGTGCCAGCAGCCGCCGGGACAGGGTCTACAATGAGCAGTTCTTC.

This chain joins TRBV7-9 and TRBJ2-1, with D uncertain. The CDR3 is 15 amino acids. The germline V gene encodes CDR1 SEHNR and CDR2 FQNEAQ (reference sequence). Deletions cut 5 bases from V and 0 bases from J, with 11 bases between. The CDR3: CASSAATYSYNEQFF. CDR3 bases: TGTGCCAGCAGCGCCGCGACGTACTCCTACAATGAGCAGTTCTTC.